This TCR beta chain was documented in a study of T-cell reconstitution after alpha-beta-depleted transplantation in children. This clonotype was found many times. This CDR3 contains 14 residues. V was shortened by 7 bases and J by 1 base, with 13 bases between the two germline ends. A library of TCRbeta sequences, prepared with unique molecular identifiers, was generated. TCRdb used MiXCR to reprocess the PCR reads, holding one entry per CDR3 protein. This sample yields 350,000 to 450,000 distinct CDR3 sequences, of which 13% are seen a single time; over 3.5% belongs to the top ten. The TCR comes from a human donor who donated a stem cell graft to a child with Fanconi anemia. This material consisted of PBMCs, taken from the stem cell graft. The rearrangement links TRBV12-3 or TRBV12-4 to TRBJ2-5, with a weak D call TRBD1 (5 bases). CDR3 loop: CASTYSTAQETQYF. The CDR3 DNA reads as TGTGCCAGCACCTATTCGACAGCCCAAGAGACCCAGTACTTC.